The next 23 T cell receptor beta chains were all read from a single sample in a study of T cell responses to AZD1222 COVID-19 vaccine. Some clones are missing from TCRdb's copy, which holds only in-frame ones; the method was immunoSEQ multiplex PCR. The table has 95,000 to 150,000 clones, 85% to 90% seen once. This sample comprised peripheral blood, obtained on day 0 of AZD1222 vaccination. These receptors all stem from an adult in good health.

CDR3 residues: CASSAGQGTGELFF. The CDR3 nucleotides read TGTGCCAGCAGTGCGGGACAGGGTACCGGGGAGCTGTTTTTT. The chain uses TRBV2 and TRBJ2-2; 9 bases fit TRBD1. The germline V gene has CDR1 SNHLY and CDR2 FYNNEI. The J segment lost 5 bases and the V segment lost 4 bases, leaving 2 bases of the junction unmatched. CDR3 length: 14 residues.

This chain connects TRBV28 to TRBJ1-2; 9 bases match TRBD1. V shed 3 bases and J 4 bases; nucleotides not matched to a gene: 12. The germline V gene encodes CDR1 MDHEN and CDR2 SYDVKM. The CDR3 runs 17 residues. The CDR3 DNA is TGTGCCAGCAGTTTGTCGACAGGGGGAGGGAAGGGCTATGGCTACACCTTC. Encoded protein: CASSLSTGGGKGYGYTF.

This clone was seen just once. The CDR3 DNA is TGTGCCAGCAGAGAGGGGTACAATCAGCCCCAGCATTTT. Translated: CASREGYNQPQHF. V usage is TRBV27 and J usage is TRBJ1-5; TRBD1 is a possible D gene (5 bases). V lost 6 bases, J lost 3 bases, and 9 bases lay in between. CDR1 and CDR2 (germline): MNHEY, SMNVEV (reference sequence). The CDR3 runs to 13 residues.

The gene calls are TRBV24-1 and TRBJ2-1; D might be TRBD2 (6 bases). The CDR3 totals 20 residues. Germline assignment: CDR1 KGHDR and CDR2 SFDVKD. With 4 bases removed from V and 0 bases from J, the gap between germline ends came to 24 bases. The DNA of the CDR3 is TGTGCCACCAGTGAAGTAAAGGGACTGCCATCCGAGTACTCCTACAATGAGCAGTTCTTC. It codes for CATSEVKGLPSEYSYNEQFF.

V gene TRBV5-6 combines with J gene TRBJ1-4; D possibly corresponds to TRBD1 (5 bases). Germline V gene lookup returns CDR1 SGHDT and CDR2 YYEEEE. The CDR3 spans 17 residues. The ends were cut back, 6 bases at V and 5 bases at J, with 23 bases in the middle. CDR3 bases: TGTGCCAGCACTCGTAAAAGATGGGACGTCAGGAATGAAAAACTGTTTTTT. Its translation: CASTRKRWDVRNEKLFF.

The genes are TRBV5-1 and TRBJ2-1; 10 bases are a match to TRBD2. V dropped 2 bases and J dropped 0; count of bases not matched to a gene: 2. From germline, CDR1 is SGHRS and CDR2 YFSETQ. CDR3 length equals 16 residues. The CDR3 sequence: CASSLLAGTSYNEQFF. The DNA for the CDR3 is TGCGCCAGCAGCTTACTAGCGGGAACCTCCTACAATGAGCAGTTCTTC.

The chain links TRBV12-3 or TRBV12-4 to TRBJ2-2, with D unclear. V was clipped by 7 bases and J by 8 bases, with 11 bases between them. The CDR3 runs 12 residues. The CDR3 region has the DNA TGTGCCAGCAAACGGACGGCGGGGGAGCTGTTTTTT. Amino acids: CASKRTAGELFF.

The chain combines TRBV27 with TRBJ2-3, with D maybe TRBD2 (6 bases). Germline CDR1 is MNHEY and CDR2 is SMNVEV (reference sequence). This CDR3 is 15 amino acids long. V dropped 8 bases and J dropped 2 bases, with 17 bases sitting between them. The CDR3 DNA reads TGTGCCAGCGGGAGGAGGGGCACGAACACAGATACGCAGTATTTT. Residues: CASGRRGTNTDTQYF.

This chain joins TRBV28 and TRBJ2-7; a possible D gene is TRBD2 (6 bases). CDR1 is MDHEN, CDR2 SYDVKM, per germline. There are 16 residues in the CDR3. V lost 2 bases and J lost 2, with 16 bases in between. Here the CDR3 reads CASSLTGGLFTYEQYF. The CDR3 DNA sequence: TGTGCCAGCAGTTTAACTGGAGGGCTCTTCACCTACGAGCAGTACTTC.

V is TRBV10-3 and J is TRBJ2-3; 15 positions match TRBD2. The V gene end was trimmed by 8 bases and the J gene end by 4 bases; junction bases not matched to a gene: 4. This CDR3 has 15 residues. Germline-derived CDR1 and CDR2 are ENHRY and SYGVKD. The CDR3 DNA reads TGTGCCATCGGGACTAGCGGGAGGTCGGCAGATACGCAGTATTTT. Protein sequence: CAIGTSGRSADTQYF.

This clone was seen just once. The chain is built from TRBV7-8 and TRBJ2-1, with D maybe TRBD2 (5 bases). This CDR3 contains 12 residues. Deletions cut 5 bases from V and 8 bases from J, with 10 bases between. Germline V gene sequence: CDR1 SGHVS, CDR2 FQNEAQ. The CDR3 spells CASSAGADEQFF. CDR3 bases: TGTGCCAGCAGCGCCGGAGCGGATGAGCAGTTCTTC.

The chain uses TRBV11-2 and TRBJ1-2; a possible D gene is TRBD1 (5 bases). CDR3 length: 16 amino acids. The V end lost 8 bases, the J end lost 0 bases, and 19 bases lay between the germline ends. Germline assignment: CDR1 SGHAT and CDR2 FQNNGV. CDR3 bases: TGTGCCAGCGCGGCCCCGGGGGTCGACCCTAACTATGGCTACACCTTC. Translating it yields CASAAPGVDPNYGYTF.

The rearrangement joins TRBV7-7 to TRBJ2-1; D is unresolved. Germline CDR1 reads SSHAT; CDR2 reads FNYEAQ (reference sequence). Trimming took 2 bases from V and 8 from J, leaving 10 bases between them. This CDR3 spans 13 amino acids. The CDR3 protein is CASSLSQVDEQFF. In DNA form, the CDR3 reads TGTGCCAGCAGCTTAAGTCAGGTAGATGAGCAGTTCTTC.

In DNA form, the CDR3 reads TGTGCCACCAGCAGAGGGGAGCCTAATCAGCCCCAGCATTTT. Amino acid sequence: CATSRGEPNQPQHF. This chain uses TRBV15 with TRBJ1-5; no clear D. This CDR3 region has 14 residues. V lost 1 base, J lost 4 bases, and 8 bases lay in between. Germline V CDR1 and CDR2: LNHNV, YYDKDF (reference sequence).

This clone occurred once. The chain recombines TRBV6-5 with TRBJ2-3; D gene unclear. This CDR3 is built from 11 residues. Trimming shortened V by 8 bases and J by 7 bases, and 10 bases separated the two germline ends. The germline V gene encodes CDR1 MNHEY and CDR2 SVGAGI. CDR3 nucleotide sequence: TGTGCCAGCCTTTCGTCGAATACGCAGTATTTT. Its protein is CASLSSNTQYF.

The rearrangement links TRBV11-2 to TRBJ2-1; no firm D call. Germline lookup yields CDR1 SGHAT and CDR2 FQNNGV. V was shortened by 3 bases and J by 5 bases, with 8 bases between the two germline ends. The CDR3 is made up of 13 amino acids. For the CDR3, the DNA is TGTGCCAGCAGCTTTGCCCACCACAATGAGCAGTTCTTC. Protein: CASSFAHHNEQFF.

This chain joins TRBV15 and TRBJ2-5; D assignment may be TRBD1 or TRBD2 (5 bases each). The CDR3 length is 13 residues. The V end was cut by 7 bases, the J end by 6 bases, with 15 bases between. Germline values: CDR1 LNHNV, CDR2 YYDKDF (reference sequence). Written as DNA, the CDR3 is TGTGCCACCACCACCGGGACGGAGAAGACCCAGTACTTC. Its translation is CATTTGTEKTQYF.

This clone appeared a few times. The V gene is TRBV30, the J gene TRBJ2-2; D call uncertain. This CDR3 spans 14 amino acids. Germline CDR1 is GTSNPN and CDR2 is SVGIG (reference sequence). With 2 bases removed from V and 5 bases from J, the gap between germline ends came to 12 bases. The CDR3 region is CAWSQWGRTGELFF. The CDR3 nucleotides are TGTGCCTGGAGTCAATGGGGTCGGACCGGGGAGCTGTTTTTT.

The chain carries TRBV5-1 and TRBJ2-7; 9 bases are shared with TRBD2. The CDR3 loop spans 15 amino acids. Germline V lookup: CDR1 SGHRS, CDR2 YFSETQ. V trimming: 0 bases; J trimming: 2 bases; junction bases outside the gene matches: 3. In DNA, the CDR3 is TGCGCCAGCAGCTTGGGTAGCGGGAGAACCTACGAGCAGTACTTC. This sequence encodes CASSLGSGRTYEQYF.

This clone appeared a single time. The chain is built from TRBV4-1 and TRBJ2-1; 10 nucleotides agree with TRBD2. CDR1 is MGHRA, CDR2 YSYEKL, per germline. The length of the CDR3 is 16 residues. The V and J ends lost 6 bases and 5 bases, in that order; junction bases with no gene match: 10. In nucleotides, the CDR3 is TGCGCCAGCAGACAAAGCCCTAGCGGGAGTGACAATGAGCAGTTCTTC. Amino acid sequence: CASRQSPSGSDNEQFF.

The chain is built from TRBV27 and TRBJ2-3; no reliable D call. The CDR3 loop spans 12 amino acids. V was shortened by 5 bases and J by 2 bases, with 5 bases between the two germline ends. From germline, CDR1 is MNHEY and CDR2 SMNVEV (reference sequence). The CDR3 region is CASSPHTDTQYF. CDR3 coding DNA: TGTGCCAGCAGTCCCCACACAGATACGCAGTATTTT.

This chain links TRBV5-1 with TRBJ2-7; 7 bases match TRBD1. The CDR3 extends over 15 amino acids. J lost 3 bases, V lost 0 bases, and 6 bases had no gene match. The germline gives CDR1 SGHRS, CDR2 YFSETQ. The CDR3 spells CASSLALGQNYEQYF. In DNA form, the CDR3 reads TGCGCCAGCAGCTTGGCCTTGGGACAGAACTACGAGCAGTACTTC.

V is TRBV11-2 and J is TRBJ2-5; possible D gene TRBD2, 5 bases. V was trimmed by 0 bases and J by 4 bases, leaving 12 bases between them. The length of the CDR3 is 15 residues. Germline lookup yields CDR1 SGHAT and CDR2 FQNNGV. The CDR3 coding sequence is TGTGCCAGCAGCTTAGATCTGGGCGGGTTAGAGACCCAGTACTTC. Amino acids: CASSLDLGGLETQYF. Combining the CDR3 with reference TRBV11-2 and TRBJ2-5 gives the whole variable domain EAGVAQSPRYKIIEKRQSVAFWCNPISGHATLYWYQQILGQGPKLLIQFQNNGVVDDSQLPKDRFSAERLKGVDSTLKIQPAKLEDSAVYLCASSLDLGGLETQYFGPGTRLLVL.